A selection of T cell receptor beta chains follows, all from one sample in a study of OX40 agonist ivuxolimab in advanced cancers. Produced via immunoSEQ multiplex PCR; TCRdb's table is partial and in-frame only. The data contain 77,000 or so clones, around 91% of them singletons. Sample: CD4+ or CD8+ T cells sorted from blood, taken in a trial of the OX40 agonist ivuxolimab. Receptor source: an adult with an advanced solid tumor such as melanoma, head and neck, liver or kidney cancer. The CDR3 runs from the conserved cysteine through the conserved F or W. The D gene is left open where the match is weak. A row's size may be missing; if present it is once, few, many or a size class.

j_call,v_call,clone_size,d_call,cdr3_aa,cdr3_nt
TRBJ1-4,TRBV30,once,.,CAWSVREGGKEKLFF,TGTGCCTGGAGTGTACGGGAGGGGGGGAAAGAAAAACTGTTTTTT
TRBJ2-3,TRBV5-4,.,TRBD2,CASSPRGPATSGGADTQYF,TGTGCCAGCAGCCCCCGGGGCCCCGCGACTAGCGGGGGGGCAGATACGCAGTATTTT
TRBJ2-3,TRBV6-5,.,.,CASSYSGDHTQYF,TGTGCCAGCAGTTACTCGGGGGACCATACGCAGTATTTT
TRBJ2-7,TRBV5-6,.,.,CASSKGPSSYEQYF,TGTGCCAGCAGCAAGGGACCAAGCTCCTACGAGCAGTACTTC
TRBJ2-3,TRBV7-7,.,TRBD2,CASSPGTSVDTQYF,TGTGCTAGCAGCCCTGGGACTAGTGTGGATACGCAGTATTTT
TRBJ2-3,TRBV5-8,once,.,CASSLGAGRSTDTQYF,TGTGCCAGCAGCTTGGGCGCGGGGCGAAGCACAGATACGCAGTATTTT
TRBJ2-6,TRBV7-2,.,.,CASGLSGANVLTF,TGTGCCAGCGGCCTTTCTGGGGCCAACGTCCTGACTTTC
TRBJ2-1,TRBV27,.,.,CASAHRAANEQFF,TGTGCCAGCGCACACCGCGCCGCTAATGAGCAGTTCTTC
TRBJ2-3,TRBV7-9,once,.,CASSLTRGRNTDTQYF,TGTGCCAGCAGCTTAACAAGGGGTCGGAATACAGATACGCAGTATTTT
TRBJ2-3,TRBV6-5,.,.,CATGATSTDTQYF,TGTGCCACCGGAGCGACTAGCACAGATACGCAGTATTTT
TRBJ2-2,TRBV5-1,.,.,CASSLTGVSGELFF,TGCGCCAGCAGCTTGACGGGGGTTTCCGGGGAGCTGTTTTTT
TRBJ1-3,TRBV18,.,.,CASSPTDDLRNTIYF,TGTGCCAGCTCACCGACGGATGACCTTAGGAACACCATATATTTT
TRBJ1-4,TRBV5-5,.,.,CASSLVGEKLFF,TGTGCCAGCAGCCTTGTAGGGGAAAAACTGTTTTTT
TRBJ2-1,TRBV6-1,.,.,CATHPRGNEQFF,TGTGCCACCCACCCCCGGGGGAATGAGCAGTTCTTC
TRBJ2-7,TRBV21-1,.,.,CARKPKDGNSYEQYF,TGTGCCAGAAAACCCAAAGACGGCAACTCCTACGAGCAGTACTTC
TRBJ2-3,TRBV5-1,.,TRBD1,CASSLGTGGIDTQYF,TGCGCCAGCAGCTTGGGGACAGGGGGAATAGATACGCAGTATTTT
TRBJ1-2,TRBV5-6,.,TRBD1,CASSFKPGQGIGYTF,TGTGCCAGCAGCTTTAAGCCGGGACAGGGAATTGGCTACACCTTC
TRBJ1-5,TRBV6-6,.,.,CASSYSIDSSNQPQHF,TGTGCCAGCAGTTACTCGATTGACTCTAGCAATCAGCCCCAGCATTTT
TRBJ1-1,TRBV14,once,TRBD1,CASSISGGANTEAFF,TGTGCCAGCAGCATTTCAGGGGGCGCGAACACTGAAGCTTTCTTT
TRBJ2-3,TRBV11-3,.,TRBD2,CASSALGGGRSTDTQYF,TGTGCCAGCAGCGCCCTCGGGGGCGGGAGGTCCACAGATACGCAGTATTTT